The 14 T cell receptor beta chains below come from one sample, sequenced in a study of T cells in Graves' hyperthyroidism and ophthalmopathy. The CDR3 regions of TCR beta were amplified from RNA transcripts. In the first-round RT-PCR of the TCR CDR3, the HTBI primer set was used. TCRdb re-called the multiplex PCR reads with MiXCR, one entry per CDR3 protein. The repertoire holds under 400,000 distinct CDR3 sequences, with about 15% as singletons. The specimen was blood. These receptors were collected from a woman between 55 and 75 years old with Graves' hyperthyroidism.

Many counts were recorded for this clonotype. The chain has TRBV5-1 and TRBJ2-1; 10 bases match TRBD1. The CDR3 is 14 residues long. The germline V gene encodes CDR1 SGHRS and CDR2 YFSETQ. Trimming removed 2 bases from V and 7 bases from J; junction bases left unmatched: 3. DNA for the CDR3: TGCGCCAGCAGCTTCGGACAGGGGGGGAATGAGCAGTTCTTC. Its protein product is CASSFGQGGNEQFF.

This clonotype appeared a few times. CDR3 protein: CASRSIVTPYNEQFF. CDR3 nucleotide sequence: TGTGCCAGCCGCTCCATAGTTACCCCCTACAATGAGCAGTTCTTC. The chain uses TRBV7-9 and TRBJ2-1; D unclear. CDR3 length: 15 amino acids. Trimming left V 8 bases short and J 2 bases short, with 16 bases between. Germline V gene lookup returns CDR1 SEHNR and CDR2 FQNEAQ (reference sequence). Together with reference TRBV7-9 and TRBJ2-1, the CDR3 gives the full variable domain: DTGVSQNPRHKITKRGQNVTFRCDPISEHNRLYWYRQTLGQGPEFLTYFQNEAQLEKSRLLSDRFSAERPKGSFSTLEIQRTEQGDSAMYLCASRSIVTPYNEQFFGPGTRLTVL.

In its sample, this clonotype was seen many times. The chain has TRBV7-9 and TRBJ2-1; D call uncertain. The CDR3 contains 13 residues. Germline lookup yields CDR1 SEHNR and CDR2 FQNEAQ (reference sequence). The V gene lost 6 bases and the J gene lost 10 bases, with 16 bases spanning the gap. The CDR3 region is CASSQDPALEQFF. The CDR3 nucleotides read TGTGCCAGCAGTCAAGACCCCGCCCTAGAGCAGTTCTTC.

The J gene is TRBJ2-6, the V gene TRBV9; D is ambiguous. Per the germline V gene, CDR1 is SGDLS and CDR2 is YYNGEE. Trimming removed 0 bases from V and 0 bases from J, with 4 bases in between. The CDR3 has 15 amino acids. CDR3 protein: CASSVARSGANVLTF. The CDR3, as DNA: TGTGCCAGCAGCGTAGCGCGCTCTGGGGCCAACGTCCTGACTTTC.

This clonotype was counted many times. This chain joins TRBV12-5 and TRBJ2-7, with D perhaps matching TRBD2 (5 bases). CDR1 is LGHNT and CDR2 is FRNRAP in the germline V gene. V was shortened by 5 bases and J by 2 bases, with 16 bases between the two germline ends. The CDR3 length is 15 residues. The CDR3 reads CASGHPWTSTYEQYF. CDR3 sequence (DNA): TGTGCTAGTGGTCATCCGTGGACTTCTACCTACGAGCAGTACTTC.

This chain connects TRBV11-2 to TRBJ2-5; D perhaps matches TRBD2 (7 bases). V was trimmed by 6 bases and J by 9 bases, leaving 20 bases between them. The CDR3 has 14 residues. Germline-derived CDR1 and CDR2 are SGHAT and FQNNGV. CDR3 in DNA: TGTGCCAGCAGTTACTCAAGGGGGGGCGCGCCCCAGTACTTC. Its translation is CASSYSRGGAPQYF.

This clonotype was recorded many times. The V call is TRBV27, the J call TRBJ1-4; weak D call: TRBD1 (5 bases). The CDR3 runs 14 residues. V was shortened by 5 bases and J by 13 bases, with 20 bases between the two germline ends. In germline, CDR1 is MNHEY, CDR2 SMNVEV (reference sequence). The CDR3 sequence: CASSPRTPIGGLFF. CDR3 nucleotide sequence: TGTGCCAGCAGTCCTCGGACACCTATAGGAGGACTGTTTTTT.

This chain links TRBV29-1 with TRBJ2-1; 10 bases match TRBD2. Germline-derived CDR1 and CDR2 are SQVTM and ANQGSEA. After removal of 6 bases from V and 7 bases from J, the junction contained 9 bases not matched to a gene. The CDR3 has 14 residues. CDR3 loop: CSVDEGLANNEQFF. CDR3 in DNA: TGCAGCGTGGACGAGGGACTAGCGAATAATGAGCAGTTCTTC.

This clonotype has at least ten counts. The rearrangement joins TRBV6-5 to TRBJ1-1; D might be TRBD1 (6 bases). V dropped 2 bases and J dropped 5 bases, with 15 bases sitting between them. From germline, CDR1 is MNHEY and CDR2 SVGAGI. The CDR3 is 15 residues long. The CDR3 DNA is TGTGCCAGCAGTTACAGCCGAACGCAGGGGACTGAAGCTTTCTTT. Translating gives CASSYSRTQGTEAFF.

This clonotype was counted ten times or more. V gene TRBV7-2 combines with J gene TRBJ2-1, with D perhaps matching TRBD2 (6 bases). Germline V CDR1 and CDR2: SGHTA, FQGNSA. The CDR3 runs 16 residues. The V gene lost 5 bases and the J gene lost 5 bases, with 19 bases spanning the gap. CDR3 in DNA: TGTGCCAGCAGCCCCTACGGGACTCTACTGAACAATGAGCAGTTCTTC. This sequence encodes CASSPYGTLLNNEQFF. The full variable domain, its missing parts supplied by reference TRBV7-2 and TRBJ2-1, is GAGVSQSPSNKVTEKGKDVELRCDPISGHTALYWYRQSLGQGLEFLIYFQGNSAPDKSGLPSDRFSAERTGGSVSTLTIQRTQQEDSAVYLCASSPYGTLLNNEQFFGPGTRLTVL.

This clonotype occurred many times. The chain uses TRBV29-1 and TRBJ2-4; no definite D call. Germline-derived CDR1 and CDR2 are SQVTM and ANQGSEA. This CDR3 is 13 amino acids long. Trimming cost V 7 bases and J 1 base, with 11 bases left between them. The CDR3 DNA reads TGCAGCGCTACCTATGATGCCAAAAACATTCAGTACTTC. Amino acids: CSATYDAKNIQYF.

The gene calls are TRBV5-4 and TRBJ2-7; D is unresolved. V shed 5 bases and J shed 0 bases, with 6 bases lying between them. The CDR3 extends over 12 amino acids. Germline CDR1 reads SGHNT; CDR2 reads YYREEE (reference sequence). The DNA for the CDR3 is TGTGCCAGCAGGGGAAACTCCTACGAGCAGTACTTC. It codes for CASRGNSYEQYF. Full variable domain (remainder filled in from reference TRBV5-4 and TRBJ2-7): ETGVTQSPTHLIKTRGQQVTLRCSSQSGHNTVSWYQQALGQGPQFIFQYYREEENGRGNFPPRFSGLQFPNYSSELNVNALELDDSALYLCASRGNSYEQYFGPGTRLTVT.

This clonotype has at least ten counts. This chain links TRBV11-2 with TRBJ2-1; perhaps TRBD1 as D (6 bases). V lost 5 bases and J lost 4, with 18 bases in between. Germline V gene sequence: CDR1 SGHAT, CDR2 FQNNGV. This CDR3 comprises 16 residues. CDR3 in amino acids: CASSPPGESLYNEQFF. The DNA for the CDR3 is TGTGCCAGCAGCCCCCCAGGGGAGAGTTTGTACAATGAGCAGTTCTTC.

Ten or more counts support this clonotype. The V and J genes are TRBV3-1 and TRBJ1-3; D is perhaps TRBD1 (5 bases). Deletions cut 0 bases from V and 4 bases from J, with 13 bases between. Germline V gives CDR1 LGHDT, CDR2 YNNKEL (reference sequence). The length of the CDR3 is 16 residues. CDR3 in amino acids: CASSQDWDLVGNTIYF. The CDR3 DNA reads as TGTGCCAGCAGCCAAGATTGGGACCTTGTCGGAAACACCATATATTTT.